The 21 T cell receptor beta chains in this list originate from one sample, sequenced in a study of cytomegalovirus exposure and HLA in healthy donors. The primer mix had 60 Vbeta and 13 Jbeta primers. Sequencing used immunoSEQ multiplex PCR; TCRdb keeps in-frame clones, though not all of them. The table records around 160,000 clones, over 65% of them present only once. The specimen was PBMCs. These receptor sequences come from a man between 40 and 49 years old in good health and CMV-seropositive.

This clone was seen just once. The chain is built from TRBV9 and TRBJ2-3; the match to TRBD2 covers 10 bases. Trimming removed 3 bases from V and 6 bases from J; junction bases left unmatched: 10. The CDR3 has 16 residues. The germline CDR1 and CDR2 sequences are SGDLS and YYNGEE. DNA of the CDR3: TGTGCCAGCAGCGGGACTAGCGGAGGCAACTTCGATACGCAGTATTTT. It yields the protein CASSGTSGGNFDTQYF.

The chain couples TRBV30 to TRBJ1-5; D is uncertain. Trimming removed 0 bases from V and 7 bases from J, with 4 bases in between. The CDR3 is made up of 11 amino acids. Looked up from germline, CDR1 is GTSNPN and CDR2 is SVGIG (reference sequence). The CDR3 region is CAWSVGQPQHF. Here the CDR3 DNA reads TGTGCCTGGAGTGTCGGGCAGCCCCAGCATTTT.

This clone was found a few times. The chain recombines TRBV4-2 with TRBJ2-1; 10 positions agree with TRBD2. CDR3 size: 18 residues. Germline-derived CDR1 and CDR2 are LGHNA and YNFKEQ. V trimming: 4 bases; J trimming: 7 bases; junction bases outside the gene matches: 16. The CDR3 DNA follows: TGTGCCAGCAGCCCCGTGGGGGCCCAAGCGGGAGGGCGTAATGAGCAGTTCTTC. Translating gives CASSPVGAQAGGRNEQFF.

A few counts support this clone. The chain is built from TRBV11-3 and TRBJ2-2, with a possible D match to TRBD2 (5 bases). There are 14 residues in the CDR3. Germline loops: CDR1 SGHNT, CDR2 YENEEA. Trimming removed 10 bases from V and 6 bases from J, with 18 bases in between. CDR3 coding DNA: TGTGCCACCGAGGGCCTTTTTTTCCCCGGGGAGCTGTTTTTT. Amino acid sequence: CATEGLFFPGELFF.

The genes are TRBV6-5 and TRBJ2-7, with D maybe TRBD2 (5 bases). Per the germline V gene, CDR1 is MNHEY and CDR2 is SVGAGI. V lost 6 bases and J 9 bases, leaving 21 bases between the germline ends. The CDR3 is 14 amino acids. CDR3 in amino acids: CASSPGLDVRGQYF. In DNA form, the CDR3 reads TGTGCCAGCAGCCCCGGGTTGGACGTCCGGGGGCAGTACTTC.

This clone was picked up one time. The chain recombines TRBV19 with TRBJ1-1; D not certain. This CDR3 region has 13 residues. The germline V gene encodes CDR1 LNHDA and CDR2 SQIVND (reference sequence). The germline V and J ends were trimmed by 10 bases and 1 base, with 13 bases remaining between them. The CDR3 DNA sequence: TGTGCCACCTCAATAGCTGGGAACACTGAAGCTTTCTTT. Translation gives CATSIAGNTEAFF. The variable domain in full, with the rest retrieved from reference TRBV19 and TRBJ1-1, is DGGITQSPKYLFRKEGQNVTLSCEQNLNHDAMYWYRQDPGQGLRLIYYSQIVNDFQKGDIAEGYSVSREKKESFPLTVTSAQKNPTAFYLCATSIAGNTEAFFGQGTRLTVV.

This chain links TRBV10-3 with TRBJ2-5, with D maybe TRBD1 (6 bases). Judging by the DNA end, TRBJ2-7 fits better; the J call may be wrong. CDR3 size: 13 residues. Per germline, CDR1 ENHRY and CDR2 SYGVKD. The CDR3 DNA reads TGTGCCATAAGGGACACGAGCTCCTACGAGCAGTACTTC. Protein sequence: CAIRDTSSYEQYF.

J is TRBJ2-7 and V is TRBV5-1; D not certain. CDR1 is SGHRS, CDR2 YFSETQ, per germline. This CDR3 is 14 amino acids long. Trimming removed 0 bases from V and 2 bases from J, with 9 bases in between. The DNA for the CDR3 is TGCGCCAGCAGCTTGGAGAGCCAAGCCTACGAGCAGTACTTC. It translates to CASSLESQAYEQYF.

On this clone: Sequence at one end of the junction differs from germline and may be a read error. The chain has TRBV18 and TRBJ2-7, with 9 positions matching TRBD1. This CDR3 is built from 12 residues. Germline V gives CDR1 KGHSH, CDR2 LQKENI. The CDR3 protein is CASSPDRDRVNF. CDR3 DNA: TGTGCCAGCTCACCTGATAGGGACAGGGTCAACTTC.

The rearrangement uses TRBV2 and TRBJ1-4; possibly TRBD1 for D (5 bases). The germline V and J ends were trimmed by 4 bases and 7 bases, with 16 bases remaining between them. The CDR3 has 15 residues. Germline CDR1 reads SNHLY; CDR2 reads FYNNEI. The CDR3 reads CASSAQQAVGEKLFF. The CDR3 DNA follows: TGTGCCAGCAGTGCCCAACAGGCGGTCGGTGAAAAACTGTTTTTT.

This chain links TRBV7-8 with TRBJ2-2; the D gene is possibly TRBD2 (6 bases). V was clipped by 4 bases and J by 5 bases, with 20 bases between them. This CDR3 contains 17 residues. Germline values: CDR1 SGHVS, CDR2 FQNEAQ. The CDR3 loop reads CASSYRDSLLGTGELFF. In nucleotides, the CDR3 is TGTGCCAGCAGCTACCGGGACTCACTTTTGGGGACCGGGGAGCTGTTTTTT. Full variable domain (missing parts from reference TRBV7-8 and TRBJ2-2): GAGVSQSPRYKVAKRGQDVALRCDPISGHVSLFWYQQALGQGPEFLTYFQNEAQLDKSGLPSDRFFAERPEGSVSTLKIQRTQQEDSAVYLCASSYRDSLLGTGELFFGEGSRLTVL.

The chain joins TRBV28 to TRBJ1-3; D perhaps matches TRBD1 (5 bases). The CDR3 totals 15 residues. Between the trimmed V and J ends, which lost 3 bases and 4 bases, there was a span of 13 bases. CDR1 and CDR2 (germline): MDHEN, SYDVKM. CDR3 coding DNA: TGTGCCAGCAGTTTGGGCGGGGGTGCGGGAAACACCATATATTTT. This gives the protein CASSLGGGAGNTIYF.

The chain is built from TRBV6-1 and TRBJ2-7, with D hard to call. The V end was cut by 6 bases, the J end by 3 bases, with 6 bases between. Germline V gene sequence: CDR1 MNHNS, CDR2 SASEGT. The CDR3 covers 11 residues. This CDR3 reads CASSGFYEQYF. The CDR3 DNA reads TGTGCCAGCAGCGGGTTCTACGAGCAGTACTTC.

The chain employs TRBV19 and TRBJ1-5, with D perhaps matching TRBD1 (6 bases). This CDR3 is 16 amino acids long. The V end lost 0 bases, the J end lost 6 bases, and 15 bases lay between the germline ends. Germline-derived CDR1 and CDR2 are LNHDA and SQIVND (reference sequence). The CDR3 spells CASSIERFGQFQPQHF. The CDR3 DNA is TGTGCCAGTAGTATAGAGCGGTTCGGACAGTTTCAGCCCCAGCATTTT.

This chain uses TRBV11-2 with TRBJ2-2; 9 bases map to TRBD1. The V segment lost 8 bases and the J segment 5 bases; nucleotides outside the gene matches: 15. This CDR3 comprises 17 residues. Germline CDR1 and CDR2: SGHAT and FQNNGV. The CDR3 region is CASAKRSGTGRTGELFF. The CDR3 DNA reads as TGTGCCAGCGCCAAACGATCCGGGACAGGGAGGACCGGGGAGCTGTTTTTT.

This clone has only a few counts. The chain recombines TRBV10-2 with TRBJ1-5, with D tentatively TRBD1 (5 bases). From germline, CDR1 is WSHSY and CDR2 SAAADI. This CDR3 has 14 amino acids. Trimming removed 6 bases at V and 7 bases at J, with 16 bases between. CDR3 DNA sequence: TGCGCCAGCAGGGAGGGGCCGACCCGCCAGCCCCAGCATTTT. Translating it yields CASREGPTRQPQHF.

The V gene is TRBV2, the J gene TRBJ1-4; TRBD1 is a possible D gene (5 bases). V was clipped by 3 bases and J by 6 bases, with 11 bases between them. CDR3 length equals 14 residues. Germline CDR1 and CDR2: SNHLY and FYNNEI. DNA for the CDR3: TGTGCCAGCAGTGATCGGGGGGGTTATGAAAAACTGTTTTTT. This gives the protein CASSDRGGYEKLFF.

The chain links TRBV7-2 to TRBJ2-1; D gene uncertain. Per germline, CDR1 SGHTA and CDR2 FQGNSA. V gave up 4 bases and J gave up 3 bases, with 10 bases separating them. This CDR3 contains 14 residues. The CDR3 loop is CASSSGSDYNEQFF. CDR3 coding DNA: TGTGCCAGCAGCTCCGGGTCCGACTACAATGAGCAGTTCTTC.

The V call is TRBV29-1, the J call TRBJ2-7; 7 bases agree with TRBD2. The V gene's germline CDR1 is SQVTM and CDR2 ANQGSEA. This CDR3 contains 13 residues. Losses at the gene ends were 4 bases for V and 2 bases for J; bases not matched to a gene: 5. DNA for the CDR3: TGCAGCGTTGTATCCGGGGGGACCTACGAGCAGTACTTC. Translation gives CSVVSGGTYEQYF.

This chain connects TRBV19 to TRBJ2-2; D unclear. Trimming left V 5 bases short and J 4 bases short, with 11 bases between. CDR1 and CDR2 (germline): LNHDA, SQIVND (reference sequence). This CDR3 has 14 residues. Written as DNA, the CDR3 is TGTGCCAGTAGTCCGTGGGCGACCACCGGGGAGCTGTTTTTT. It specifies CASSPWATTGELFF.

The chain couples TRBV25-1 to TRBJ2-2; TRBD1 aligns across 8 bases. The CDR3 loop spans 16 amino acids. V dropped 1 base and J dropped 7; count of bases not matched to a gene: 8. Germline CDR1 MGHDK, CDR2 SYGVNS. The CDR3 loop is CASSEWGTGGSGELFF. CDR3 DNA sequence: TGTGCCAGCAGTGAATGGGGAACAGGGGGGAGCGGGGAGCTGTTTTTT.